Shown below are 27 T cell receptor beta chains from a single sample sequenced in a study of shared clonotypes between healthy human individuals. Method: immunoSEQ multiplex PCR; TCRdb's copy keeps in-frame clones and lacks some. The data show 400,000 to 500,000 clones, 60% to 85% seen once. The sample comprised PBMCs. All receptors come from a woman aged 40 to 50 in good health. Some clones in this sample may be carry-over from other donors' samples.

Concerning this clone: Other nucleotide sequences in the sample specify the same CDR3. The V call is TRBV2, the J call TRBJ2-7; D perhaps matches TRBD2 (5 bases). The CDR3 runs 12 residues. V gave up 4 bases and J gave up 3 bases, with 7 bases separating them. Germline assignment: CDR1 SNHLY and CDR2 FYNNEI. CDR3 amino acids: CASSASSYEQYF. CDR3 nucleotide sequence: TGTGCCAGCAGTGCTAGCAGCTACGAGCAGTACTTC.

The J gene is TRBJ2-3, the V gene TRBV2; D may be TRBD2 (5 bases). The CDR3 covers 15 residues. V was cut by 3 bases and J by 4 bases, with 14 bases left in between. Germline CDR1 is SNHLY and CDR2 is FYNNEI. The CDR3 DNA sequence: TGTGCCAGCAGTGAGGTGGGGAGTGGGGCAGATACGCAGTATTTT. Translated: CASSEVGSGADTQYF. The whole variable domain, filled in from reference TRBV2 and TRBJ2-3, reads EPEVTQTPSHQVTQMGQEVILRCVPISNHLYFYWYRQILGQKVEFLVSFYNNEISEKSEIFDDQFSVERPDGSNFTLKIRSTKLEDSAMYFCASSEVGSGADTQYFGPGTRLTVL.

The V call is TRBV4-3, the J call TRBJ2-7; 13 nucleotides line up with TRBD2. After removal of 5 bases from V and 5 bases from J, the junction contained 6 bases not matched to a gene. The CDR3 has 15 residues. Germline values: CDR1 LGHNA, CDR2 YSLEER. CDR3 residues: CASSLTSGRMNEQYF. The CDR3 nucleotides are TGCGCCAGCAGCTTGACTAGCGGGAGGATGAACGAGCAGTACTTC.

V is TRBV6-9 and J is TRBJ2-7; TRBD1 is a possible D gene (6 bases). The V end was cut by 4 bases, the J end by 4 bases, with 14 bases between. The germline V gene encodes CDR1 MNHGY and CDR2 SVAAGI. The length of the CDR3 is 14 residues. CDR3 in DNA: TGTGCCAGCAGTTGGGGGACATTTCTTTACGAGCAGTACTTC. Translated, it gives CASSWGTFLYEQYF.

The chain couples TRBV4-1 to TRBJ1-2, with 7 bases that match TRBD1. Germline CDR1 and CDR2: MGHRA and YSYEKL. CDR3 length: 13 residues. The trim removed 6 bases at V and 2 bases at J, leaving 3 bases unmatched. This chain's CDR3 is CASRQGENYGYTF. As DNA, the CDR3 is TGCGCCAGCAGGCAGGGGGAGAACTATGGCTACACCTTC.

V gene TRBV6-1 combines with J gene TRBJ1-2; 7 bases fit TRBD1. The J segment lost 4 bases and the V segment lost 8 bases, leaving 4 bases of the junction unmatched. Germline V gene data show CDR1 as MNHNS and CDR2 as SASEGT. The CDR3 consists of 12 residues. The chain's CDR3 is CASSRGGYGYTF. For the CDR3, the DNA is TGTGCCAGCTCCAGGGGGGGCTATGGCTACACCTTC.

The CDR3 region has the DNA TGCGCCAGCAGCTTGCTGCAGATGGATGGCTACACCTTC. Encoded protein: CASSLLQMDGYTF. J is TRBJ1-2 and V is TRBV5-1; no definite D call. The CDR3 loop spans 13 amino acids. The germline CDR1 and CDR2 sequences are SGHRS and YFSETQ. V lost 1 base and J lost 6, with 10 bases in between.

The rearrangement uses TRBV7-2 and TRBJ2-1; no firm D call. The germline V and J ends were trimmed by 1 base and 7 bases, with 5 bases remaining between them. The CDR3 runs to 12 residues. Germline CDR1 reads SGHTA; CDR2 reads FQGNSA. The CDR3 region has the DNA TGTGCCAGCAGCTTAGGGGTAAATGAGCAGTTCTTC. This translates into CASSLGVNEQFF.

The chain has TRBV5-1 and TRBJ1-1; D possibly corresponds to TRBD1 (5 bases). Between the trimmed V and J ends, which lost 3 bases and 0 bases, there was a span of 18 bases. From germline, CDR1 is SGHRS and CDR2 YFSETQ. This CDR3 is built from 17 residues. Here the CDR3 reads CASSSPTQGVMNTEAFF. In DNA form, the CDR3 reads TGCGCCAGCAGCTCACCTACTCAAGGGGTTATGAACACTGAAGCTTTCTTT.

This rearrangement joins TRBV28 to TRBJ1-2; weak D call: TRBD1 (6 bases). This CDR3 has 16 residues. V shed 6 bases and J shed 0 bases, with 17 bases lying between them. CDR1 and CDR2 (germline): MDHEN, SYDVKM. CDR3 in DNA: TGTGCCAGCAGCCCCCCGGGGACACCAGCTAACTATGGCTACACCTTC. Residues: CASSPPGTPANYGYTF.

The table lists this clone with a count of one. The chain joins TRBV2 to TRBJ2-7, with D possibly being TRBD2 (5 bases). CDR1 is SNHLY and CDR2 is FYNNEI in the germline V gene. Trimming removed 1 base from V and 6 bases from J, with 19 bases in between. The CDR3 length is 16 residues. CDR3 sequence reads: CASSEEARPSGSEQYF. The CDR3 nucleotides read TGTGCCAGCAGTGAAGAGGCGAGACCAAGCGGTAGCGAGCAGTACTTC.

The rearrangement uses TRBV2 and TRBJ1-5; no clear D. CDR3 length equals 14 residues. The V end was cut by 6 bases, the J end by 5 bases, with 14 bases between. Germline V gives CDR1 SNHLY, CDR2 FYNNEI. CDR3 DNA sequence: TGTGCCAGCAGGGACTCGGGAAGGGATCAGCCCCAGCATTTT. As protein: CASRDSGRDQPQHF.

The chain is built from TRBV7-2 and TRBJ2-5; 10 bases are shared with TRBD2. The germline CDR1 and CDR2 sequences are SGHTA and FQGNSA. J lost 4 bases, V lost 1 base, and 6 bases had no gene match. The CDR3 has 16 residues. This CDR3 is CASSLGLAGASETQYF. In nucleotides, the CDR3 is TGTGCCAGCAGCTTAGGGCTAGCGGGAGCCTCAGAGACCCAGTACTTC.

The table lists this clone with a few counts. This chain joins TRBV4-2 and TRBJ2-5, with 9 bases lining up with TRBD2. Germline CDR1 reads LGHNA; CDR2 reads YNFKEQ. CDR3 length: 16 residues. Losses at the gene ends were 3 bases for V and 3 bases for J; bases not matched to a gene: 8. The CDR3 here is CASSQRGGLAEETQYF. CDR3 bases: TGTGCCAGCAGCCAGCGGGGGGGGCTAGCGGAAGAGACCCAGTACTTC.

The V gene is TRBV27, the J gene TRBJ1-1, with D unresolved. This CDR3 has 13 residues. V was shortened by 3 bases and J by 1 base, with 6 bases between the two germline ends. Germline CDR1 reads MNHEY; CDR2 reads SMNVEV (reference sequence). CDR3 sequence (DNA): TGTGCCAGCAGTTTCGGGTGGAACACTGAAGCTTTCTTT. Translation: CASSFGWNTEAFF.

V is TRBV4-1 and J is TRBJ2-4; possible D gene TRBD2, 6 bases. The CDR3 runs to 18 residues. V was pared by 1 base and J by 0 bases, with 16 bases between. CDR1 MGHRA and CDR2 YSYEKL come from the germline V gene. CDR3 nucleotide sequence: TGCGCCAGCAGCCAAGTATATCCCCGGGGGTTAGCCAAAAACATTCAGTACTTC. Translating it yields CASSQVYPRGLAKNIQYF.

CDR3: CASSVFTANYGYTF. The CDR3 DNA reads as TGTGCCAGCAGCGTTTTTACAGCTAACTATGGCTACACCTTC. This sequence joins TRBV9 and TRBJ1-2; D ambiguous. V lost 2 bases to trimming and J lost 0 bases, with 8 bases between them. From germline, CDR1 is SGDLS and CDR2 YYNGEE. The CDR3 spans 14 residues.

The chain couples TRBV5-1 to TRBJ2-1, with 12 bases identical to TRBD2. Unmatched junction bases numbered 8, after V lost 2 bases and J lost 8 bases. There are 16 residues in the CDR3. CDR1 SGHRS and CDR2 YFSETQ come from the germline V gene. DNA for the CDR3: TGCGCCAGCAGCTTAGGACTAGCGGGGACAAACGATGAGCAGTTCTTC. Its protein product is CASSLGLAGTNDEQFF.

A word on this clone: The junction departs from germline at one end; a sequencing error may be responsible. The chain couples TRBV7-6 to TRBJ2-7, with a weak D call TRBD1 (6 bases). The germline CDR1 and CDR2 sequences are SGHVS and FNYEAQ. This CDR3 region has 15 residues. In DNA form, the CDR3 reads TGTGCCAGTAGCTCAGGGTCAGGGGCGATCTACGAGCAGTACTTC. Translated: CASSSGSGAIYEQYF. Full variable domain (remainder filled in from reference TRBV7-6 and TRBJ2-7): GAGVSQSPRYKVTKRGQDVALRCDPISGHVSLYWYRQALGQGPEFLTYFNYEAQQDKSGLPNDRFSAERPEGSISTLTIQRTEQRDSAMYRCASSSGSGAIYEQYFGPGTRLTVT.

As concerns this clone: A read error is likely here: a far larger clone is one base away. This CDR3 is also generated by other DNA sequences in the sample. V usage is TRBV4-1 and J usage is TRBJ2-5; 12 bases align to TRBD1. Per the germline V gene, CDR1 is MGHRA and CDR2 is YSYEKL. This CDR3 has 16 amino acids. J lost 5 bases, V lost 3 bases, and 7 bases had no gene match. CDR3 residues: CASSQEGTGGAETQYF. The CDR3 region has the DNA TGCGCCAGCAGCCAGGAAGGGACAGGGGGCGCTGAGACCCAGTACTTC.

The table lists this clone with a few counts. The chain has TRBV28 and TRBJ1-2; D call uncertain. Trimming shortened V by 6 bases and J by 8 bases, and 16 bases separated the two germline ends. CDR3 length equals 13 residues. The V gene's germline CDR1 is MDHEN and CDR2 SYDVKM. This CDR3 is CASSPPRLGGYTF. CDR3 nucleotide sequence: TGTGCCAGCAGCCCACCCAGGTTGGGAGGCTACACCTTC.

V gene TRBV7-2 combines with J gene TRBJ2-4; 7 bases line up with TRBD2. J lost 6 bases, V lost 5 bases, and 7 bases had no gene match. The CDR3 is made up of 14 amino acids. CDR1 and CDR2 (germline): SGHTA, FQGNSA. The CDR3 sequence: CASSQGRGRNIQYF. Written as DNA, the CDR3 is TGTGCCAGCAGCCAAGGGAGGGGAAGAAACATTCAGTACTTC.

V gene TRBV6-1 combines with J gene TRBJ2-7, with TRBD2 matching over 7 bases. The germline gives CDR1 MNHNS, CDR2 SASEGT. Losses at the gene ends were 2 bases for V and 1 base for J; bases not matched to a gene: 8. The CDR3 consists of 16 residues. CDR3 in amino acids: CASSEFVAGLSYEQYF. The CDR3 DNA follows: TGTGCCAGCAGTGAATTCGTAGCGGGCCTATCCTACGAGCAGTACTTC.

CDR3 in amino acids: CASSGPQGASSQPQHF. CDR3 nucleotides: TGTGCCAGTAGCGGGCCGCAGGGGGCGAGCTCTCAGCCCCAGCATTTT. The V gene is TRBV19, the J gene TRBJ1-5; 8 bases match TRBD1. The V segment lost 6 bases and the J segment 6 bases; nucleotides outside the gene matches: 13. Per germline, CDR1 LNHDA and CDR2 SQIVND (reference sequence). This CDR3 contains 16 residues.

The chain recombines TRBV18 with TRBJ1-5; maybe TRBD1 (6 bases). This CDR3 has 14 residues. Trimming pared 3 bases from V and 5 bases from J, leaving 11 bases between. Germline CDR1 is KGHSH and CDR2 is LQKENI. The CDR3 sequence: CASSPGNRDQPQHF. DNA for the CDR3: TGTGCCAGCTCACCGGGCAACAGGGATCAGCCCCAGCATTTT.

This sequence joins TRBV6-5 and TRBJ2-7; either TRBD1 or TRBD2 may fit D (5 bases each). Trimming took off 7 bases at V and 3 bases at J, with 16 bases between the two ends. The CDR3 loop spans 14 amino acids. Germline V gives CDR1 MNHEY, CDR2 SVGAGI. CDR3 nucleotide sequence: TGTGCCAGCATCAGACCGGGACCCCTCTACGAGCAGTACTTC. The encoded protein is CASIRPGPLYEQYF.

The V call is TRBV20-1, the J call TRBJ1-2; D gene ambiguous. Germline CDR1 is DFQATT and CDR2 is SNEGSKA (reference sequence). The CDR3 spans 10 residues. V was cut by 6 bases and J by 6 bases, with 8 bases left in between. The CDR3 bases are TGCAGTGCCCCAGGAGATGGCTACACCTTC. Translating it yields CSAPGDGYTF.